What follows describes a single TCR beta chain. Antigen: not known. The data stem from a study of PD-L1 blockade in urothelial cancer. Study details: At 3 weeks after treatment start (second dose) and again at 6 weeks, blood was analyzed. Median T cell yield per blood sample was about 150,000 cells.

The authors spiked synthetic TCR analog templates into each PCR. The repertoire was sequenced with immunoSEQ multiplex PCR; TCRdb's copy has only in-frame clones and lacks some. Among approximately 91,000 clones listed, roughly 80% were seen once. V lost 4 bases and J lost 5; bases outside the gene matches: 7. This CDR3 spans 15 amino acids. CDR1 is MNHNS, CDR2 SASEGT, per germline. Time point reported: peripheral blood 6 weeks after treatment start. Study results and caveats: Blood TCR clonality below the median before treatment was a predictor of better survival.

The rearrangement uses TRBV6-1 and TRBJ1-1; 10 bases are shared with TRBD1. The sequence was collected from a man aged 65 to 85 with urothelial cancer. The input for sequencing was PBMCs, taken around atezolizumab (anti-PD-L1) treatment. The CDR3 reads CASSASTGGQTEAFF. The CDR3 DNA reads TGTGCCAGCAGTGCCTCGACAGGGGGCCAGACTGAAGCTTTCTTT.